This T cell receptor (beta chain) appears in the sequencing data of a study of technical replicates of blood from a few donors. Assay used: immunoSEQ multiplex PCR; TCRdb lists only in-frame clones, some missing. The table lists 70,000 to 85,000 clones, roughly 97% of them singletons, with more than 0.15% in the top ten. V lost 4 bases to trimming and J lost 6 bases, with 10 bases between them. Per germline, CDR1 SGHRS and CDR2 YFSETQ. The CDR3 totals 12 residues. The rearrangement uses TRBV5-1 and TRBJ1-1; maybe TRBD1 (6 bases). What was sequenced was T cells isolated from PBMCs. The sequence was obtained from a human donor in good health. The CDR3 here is CASSRDTAEAFF. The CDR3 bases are TGCGCCAGCAGCCGGGACACCGCTGAAGCTTTCTTT.